The rows below give T cell receptor beta chains drawn from one sample of a study of blood T cells in healthy people across ages. TCRdb reprocessed the 5' RACE reads via MiXCR and lists one record per CDR3 protein. The sample includes 700,000 to 900,000 distinct CDR3 sequences, roughly 24% of them seen just once. The same specimen was also included in a second study, on T cells of mothers and their children.

Sequenced material: blood. The receptors derive from a boy aged 5 to 17 in good health. The CDR3 runs from the conserved cysteine through the conserved F or W. Each record gives: J gene, V gene, clone size, D gene, CDR3 protein, CDR3 DNA. A D gene is named only where the DNA matches it firmly. Size is stated for part of the rows, as once, few or many counts, or as a class when the clone is expanded.

TRBJ2-5 | TRBV12-3/TRBV12-4 | . | TRBD2 | CASTFYSGAKQETQYF | TGTGCCAGCACTTTCTATAGCGGGGCTAAACAAGAGACCCAGTACTTC
TRBJ2-1 | TRBV12-3/TRBV12-4 | . | . | CASSPDTSSYNEQFF | TGTGCCAGCAGTCCGGACACGAGCTCCTACAATGAGCAGTTCTTC
TRBJ2-7 | TRBV7-9 | few | TRBD1 | CASSPGTGRGEQYF | TGTGCCAGCAGTCCTGGGACAGGGAGAGGCGAGCAGTACTTC
TRBJ1-4 | TRBV29-1 | many | . | CSVDRGEKLFF | TGCAGCGTCGACCGGGGCGAAAAACTGTTTTTT
TRBJ2-3 | TRBV7-3 | few | . | CASSVNGLVRDTQYF | TGTGCCAGCAGCGTTAACGGGCTAGTACGAGATACGCAGTATTTT
TRBJ1-3 | TRBV9 | . | . | CASSVAPGLPTGNTIYF | TGTGCCAGCAGCGTAGCCCCCGGTCTCCCCACTGGAAACACCATATATTTT
TRBJ1-2 | TRBV28 | . | . | CASSPQSGQYGYTF | TGTGCCAGCAGTCCTCAGTCAGGACAGTATGGCTACACCTTC
TRBJ2-5 | TRBV4-2 | . | TRBD2 | CASSQDPLAGGYQETQYF | TGTGCCAGCAGCCAAGATCCCCTAGCGGGGGGGTACCAAGAGACCCAGTACTTC
TRBJ2-3 | TRBV3-1 | many | . | CASSRRGVTDTQYF | TGTGCCAGCAGCCGCAGGGGGGTCACAGATACGCAGTATTTT
TRBJ1-2 | TRBV20-1 | . | . | CSVSDRPGYTF | TGCAGTGTCAGCGATCGTCCTGGCTACACCTTC
TRBJ2-3 | TRBV9 | few | TRBD2 | CASSASGGETDTQYF | TGTGCCAGCAGCGCTAGCGGGGGCGAAACAGATACGCAGTATTTT
TRBJ1-5 | TRBV27 | . | . | CASSRLSNQPQHF | TGTGCCAGCAGTCGGTTGAGTAATCAGCCCCAGCATTTT
TRBJ2-1 | TRBV4-1 | few | . | CASSHPGGPKYF | TGCGCCAGCAGCCACCCCGGAGGCCCTAAGTACTTC
TRBJ1-1 | TRBV7-9 | few | . | CASSPPGIPEAFF | TGTGCCAGCAGCCCCCCAGGGATCCCTGAAGCTTTCTTT
TRBJ2-1 | TRBV29-1 | . | TRBD1 | CSAKDRESGEQFF | TGCAGCGCCAAGGACAGGGAGAGTGGGGAGCAGTTCTTC
TRBJ2-7 | TRBV28 | few | . | CASQGGAYEQYF | TGTGCCAGCCAAGGGGGGGCCTACGAGCAGTACTTC
TRBJ2-7 | TRBV11-2 | few | . | CASSLASRDTYEQYF | TGTGCCAGCAGCTTAGCGTCCCGGGACACCTACGAGCAGTACTTC
TRBJ2-1 | TRBV5-1 | many | TRBD1 | CASSLAGGMGQGYNEQFF | TGCGCCAGCAGCTTGGCCGGGGGTATGGGACAGGGCTACAATGAGCAGTTCTTC
TRBJ2-4 | TRBV18 | . | . | CASSPSPGDYIQYF | TGTGCCAGCTCACCAAGCCCAGGGGATTACATTCAGTACTTC
TRBJ2-1 | TRBV7-9 | . | TRBD2 | CASSSSSGSRITGQFF | TGTGCCAGCAGCTCCTCTAGCGGGAGTCGGATAACGGGGCAGTTCTTC
TRBJ1-3 | TRBV4-2 | few | TRBD1 | CASSPQSGQRHPWGSGNTIYF | TGTGCCAGCAGCCCTCAATCGGGACAGCGTCACCCCTGGGGTTCTGGAAACACCATATATTTT
TRBJ2-2 | TRBV10-2 | few | TRBD1 | CASSESRIEGTANTGELFF | TGCGCCAGCAGTGAGTCCAGAATTGAGGGGACAGCTAACACCGGGGAGCTGTTTTTT
TRBJ2-5 | TRBV28 | . | TRBD2 | CASTNRGASGASQETQYF | TGTGCCAGCACCAATAGGGGGGCTAGCGGGGCCTCCCAAGAGACCCAGTACTTC
TRBJ2-7 | TRBV5-1 | few | TRBD2 | CASSSPGLAGDYEQYF | TGCGCCAGCAGCTCCCCGGGACTAGCGGGGGATTACGAGCAGTACTTC
TRBJ1-1 | TRBV4-1 | . | . | CASSQEGYATEAFF | TGCGCCAGCAGCCAAGAGGGTTACGCTACTGAAGCTTTCTTT
TRBJ2-7 | TRBV7-9 | many | TRBD1 | CATTQGGYEQYF | TGTGCCACCACACAGGGGGGCTACGAGCAGTACTTC
TRBJ2-5 | TRBV5-1 | . | . | CASSMGQIQETQHF | TGCGCCAGCAGCATGGGTCAGATTCAAGAGACCCAGCACTTC
TRBJ2-5 | TRBV6-1 | many | TRBD2 | CASSDSGVETQYF | TGTGCCAGCAGTGATAGCGGGGTAGAGACCCAGTACTTC
TRBJ2-7 | TRBV7-6 | . | . | CASSWGSGTYEQYF | TGTGCCAGCAGCTGGGGGTCAGGGACATACGAGCAGTACTTC
TRBJ2-6 | TRBV3-1 | few | TRBD2 | CASSQAGLAVSGANVQTF | TGTGCCAGCAGCCAGGCGGGACTAGCGGTCTCTGGGGCCAACGTCCAGACTTTC
TRBJ2-7 | TRBV3-1 | few | TRBD2 | CASSFRRTSEQYF | TGTGCCAGCAGCTTCCGACGGACTAGCGAGCAGTACTTC
TRBJ2-4 | TRBV15 | few | TRBD1 | CATSRSDRTAIQYF | TGTGCCACCAGCAGATCGGACAGGACGGCCATTCAGTACTTC
TRBJ2-5 | TRBV12-5 | . | TRBD1 | CASGSGTDARETQYF | TGTGCTAGTGGTTCAGGGACAGACGCCCGAGAGACCCAGTACTTC
TRBJ2-7 | TRBV28 | . | . | CASEGTSYEQYF | TGTGCCAGCGAGGGTACCTCCTACGAGCAGTACTTC
TRBJ2-7 | TRBV19 | . | TRBD2 | CATSLGLAGASSYEQYF | TGTGCCACTTCCCTGGGACTAGCGGGGGCTAGCTCCTACGAGCAGTACTTC
TRBJ1-1 | TRBV3-1 | . | . | CASSQDDSPNTEAFF | TGTGCCAGCAGCCAAGACGACAGCCCGAACACTGAAGCTTTCTTT
TRBJ1-5 | TRBV19 | few | . | CASTSGLPQMTQHF | TGTGCCAGTACCTCGGGACTGCCCCAAATGACCCAGCATTTT
TRBJ1-2 | TRBV12-3/TRBV12-4 | . | TRBD1 | CASSATQGFGGYTF | TGTGCCAGCAGTGCTACACAGGGGTTCGGTGGCTACACCTTC
TRBJ2-1 | TRBV28 | few | TRBD2 | CASSSTAAGGIHEQFF | TGTGCCAGCAGTTCAACTGCAGCGGGGGGGATCCATGAGCAGTTCTTC
TRBJ2-5 | TRBV29-1 | once | . | CSGGQQTQYF | TGCAGCGGTGGGCAGCAGACCCAGTACTTC
TRBJ1-4 | TRBV5-1 | . | TRBD1 | CASSVSGGRDGEKLFF | TGCGCCAGCAGCGTCTCAGGGGGCCGGGATGGAGAAAAACTGTTTTTT
TRBJ1-1 | TRBV5-1 | . | . | CASSSGKTAEAFF | TGCGCCAGCAGCTCCGGGAAAACTGCCGAAGCTTTCTTT